One sample yielded the 23 T cell receptor beta chains listed below, sequenced in a study of T cells after yellow fever vaccination. TCRdb ran MiXCR on the 5' RACE reads and lists one entry per CDR3 protein. Altogether around 550,000 distinct CDR3 sequences are present, under 25% being singletons, with the ten largest covering 14%. The sequenced sample was PBMCs, obtained 15 days after the yellow fever booster vaccination. All receptors derive from a young man who received the YFV17D yellow fever vaccine.

CDR3 bases: TGCAGCGTTGAGTTGGCAGGGGGTCTAGAGACCCAGTACTTC. This translates into CSVELAGGLETQYF. The chain combines TRBV29-1 with TRBJ2-5; 7 bases align to TRBD1. The CDR3 is 14 amino acids. Germline V lookup: CDR1 SQVTM, CDR2 ANQGSEA. Losses at the gene ends were 3 bases for V and 4 bases for J; bases not matched to a gene: 8.

The rearrangement links TRBV7-9 to TRBJ2-7, with 8 bases aligning to TRBD1. The CDR3 length is 13 residues. Germline V lookup: CDR1 SEHNR, CDR2 FQNEAQ (reference sequence). V lost 6 bases to trimming and J lost 5 bases; unmatched junction nucleotides: 6. The CDR3 nucleotides read TGTGCCAGCAGTGACAGGGGCCCCCACGAGCAGTACTTC. Amino acid sequence: CASSDRGPHEQYF.

Here the CDR3 reads CASSPVGTSNQPQHF. The CDR3 DNA follows: TGTGCCAGCAGCCCCGTGGGGACGAGCAATCAGCCCCAGCATTTT. This rearrangement joins TRBV11-2 to TRBJ1-5, with D perhaps TRBD1 (5 bases). The V end lost 5 bases, the J end lost 1 base, and 12 bases lay between the germline ends. This CDR3 has 15 amino acids. The germline V gene encodes CDR1 SGHAT and CDR2 FQNNGV.

In this sample, this clonotype turned up a few times. The J gene is TRBJ1-1, the V gene TRBV28; unclear D gene. V shed 7 bases and J shed 1 base, with 7 bases lying between them. CDR1 and CDR2 from the germline V gene are MDHEN and SYDVKM. This CDR3 has 12 residues. Written as DNA, the CDR3 is TGTGCCAGCACCCTCGGGAACACTGAAGCTTTCTTT. Translation gives CASTLGNTEAFF.

This chain links TRBV2 with TRBJ2-7; D might be TRBD2 (5 bases). Germline V CDR1 and CDR2: SNHLY, FYNNEI. CDR3 length: 13 amino acids. V lost 7 bases, J lost 4 bases, and 14 bases lay in between. The DNA for the CDR3 is TGTGCCAGCAACGAGCGGATCGCATACGAGCAGTACTTC. This gives the protein CASNERIAYEQYF. The variable domain in full, with the rest retrieved from reference TRBV2 and TRBJ2-7, is EPEVTQTPSHQVTQMGQEVILRCVPISNHLYFYWYRQILGQKVEFLVSFYNNEISEKSEIFDDQFSVERPDGSNFTLKIRSTKLEDSAMYFCASNERIAYEQYFGPGTRLTVT.

The J gene is TRBJ1-1, the V gene TRBV28; D is unresolved. Germline V gene lookup returns CDR1 MDHEN and CDR2 SYDVKM. This CDR3 comprises 13 residues. Trimming pared 8 bases from V and 2 bases from J, leaving 12 bases between. The CDR3 is CASDGLSNTEAFF. CDR3 DNA: TGTGCCAGCGACGGGCTGAGTAACACTGAAGCTTTCTTT.

This chain connects TRBV6-2 or TRBV6-3 to TRBJ2-2; D is unclear. Trimming took 2 bases from V and 5 from J, leaving 9 bases between them. The CDR3 extends over 14 amino acids. Germline V gives CDR1 MNHEY, CDR2 SVGEGT. As DNA, the CDR3 is TGTGCCAGCAGTTACGTACAGCCAACCGGGGAGCTGTTTTTT. This sequence encodes CASSYVQPTGELFF.

The chain uses TRBV10-3 and TRBJ2-1; TRBD2 might be the D (5 bases). CDR3 size: 12 residues. V gave up 10 bases and J gave up 10 bases, with 17 bases separating them. Per germline, CDR1 ENHRY and CDR2 SYGVKD. The CDR3 reads CATRGELAEQFF. The CDR3 DNA is TGTGCCACCCGGGGAGAACTGGCGGAGCAGTTCTTC.

The chain is built from TRBV7-9 and TRBJ2-1, with 10 bases identical to TRBD2. Germline loops: CDR1 SEHNR, CDR2 FQNEAQ (reference sequence). This CDR3 has 16 amino acids. The V segment lost 1 base and the J segment 7 bases; nucleotides outside the gene matches: 7. In DNA form, the CDR3 reads TGTGCCAGCAGCTTAGTACCTAGCGGGAGAGGGAATGAGCAGTTCTTC. It translates to CASSLVPSGRGNEQFF. The whole variable domain, filled in from reference TRBV7-9 and TRBJ2-1, reads DTGVSQNPRHKITKRGQNVTFRCDPISEHNRLYWYRQTLGQGPEFLTYFQNEAQLEKSRLLSDRFSAERPKGSFSTLEIQRTEQGDSAMYLCASSLVPSGRGNEQFFGPGTRLTVL.

This rearrangement joins TRBV4-3 to TRBJ2-3; 13 bases are shared with TRBD2. This CDR3 comprises 18 residues. V shed 4 bases and J 3 bases; nucleotides not matched to a gene: 10. The germline CDR1 and CDR2 sequences are LGHNA and YSLEER. CDR3 sequence (DNA): TGCGCCAGCAGCCGCCGAGGGGGGACTAGCGGGGCGACAGATACGCAGTATTTT. Translating gives CASSRRGGTSGATDTQYF.

This chain uses TRBV28 with TRBJ2-7, with 7 positions matching TRBD2. The V gene's germline CDR1 is MDHEN and CDR2 SYDVKM. Unmatched junction bases numbered 9, after V lost 4 bases and J lost 3 bases. The CDR3 has 15 residues. The CDR3 reads CASSWGWGRDYEQYF. DNA of the CDR3: TGTGCCAGCAGTTGGGGGTGGGGGAGGGACTACGAGCAGTACTTC.

This sequence joins TRBV28 and TRBJ2-2; no clear D. This CDR3 is 14 amino acids long. Trimming took off 5 bases at V and 3 bases at J, with 10 bases between the two ends. Germline assignment: CDR1 MDHEN and CDR2 SYDVKM. CDR3 nucleotide sequence: TGTGCCAGCAGTATACCACAGTACACCGGGGAGCTGTTTTTT. Protein product: CASSIPQYTGELFF.

The chain couples TRBV27 to TRBJ2-5, with 9 bases fitting TRBD1. The CDR3 has 16 residues. The V gene's germline CDR1 is MNHEY and CDR2 SMNVEV (reference sequence). J lost 5 bases, V lost 7 bases, and 14 bases had no gene match. The DNA of the CDR3 is TGTGCCAGCAAGGATCCTCGGGACAGGGTGAGGGAGACCCAGTACTTC. Translated, it gives CASKDPRDRVRETQYF.

This clonotype occurred a few times. The V gene is TRBV20-1, the J gene TRBJ2-2; 11 nucleotides agree with TRBD2. This CDR3 spans 15 amino acids. The germline CDR1 and CDR2 sequences are DFQATT and SNEGSKA (reference sequence). With 6 bases clipped from V and 8 bases from J, the junction kept 11 bases outside the gene matches. CDR3 nucleotides: TGCAGTGCCTTACTAACTAGCGGGAGTAGGGGGGAGCTGTTTTTT. Translated: CSALLTSGSRGELFF.

This clonotype was counted between two and nine times. The rearrangement links TRBV15 to TRBJ1-1, with D uncertain. The length of the CDR3 is 13 residues. The V end lost 1 base, the J end lost 3 bases, and 6 bases lay between the germline ends. Germline values: CDR1 LNHNV, CDR2 YYDKDF (reference sequence). CDR3 bases: TGTGCCACCAGCAGAGTGTTGGACACTGAAGCTTTCTTT. It specifies CATSRVLDTEAFF.

The chain recombines TRBV25-1 with TRBJ2-3; the D call may be TRBD1 or TRBD2 (5 bases each). The CDR3 runs to 17 residues. Trimming removed 2 bases at V and 5 bases at J, with 20 bases between. CDR1 is MGHDK and CDR2 is SYGVNS in the germline V gene. CDR3: CASSEPVGERVIDTQYF. The CDR3 DNA follows: TGTGCCAGCAGTGAACCTGTGGGGGAGAGGGTTATAGATACGCAGTATTTT.

This clonotype was found a few times. The rearrangement joins TRBV20-1 to TRBJ2-3; no reliable D call. V was cut by 3 bases and J by 0 bases, with 13 bases left in between. The CDR3 is 15 residues long. CDR1 and CDR2 from the germline V gene are DFQATT and SNEGSKA (reference sequence). The CDR3: CSASWWSFSTDTQYF. CDR3 coding DNA: TGCAGTGCTAGTTGGTGGTCCTTTAGCACAGATACGCAGTATTTT.

V and J are TRBV30 and TRBJ2-1; the match to TRBD2 covers 12 bases. Germline CDR1 and CDR2: GTSNPN and SVGIG (reference sequence). CDR3 length equals 14 residues. The V segment lost 6 bases and the J segment 6 bases; nucleotides outside the gene matches: 6. CDR3 region: CACETSGSPNEQFF. The DNA of the CDR3 is TGTGCCTGTGAGACTAGCGGGAGTCCCAATGAGCAGTTCTTC.

The chain is built from TRBV9 and TRBJ1-5; D is ambiguous. This CDR3 is 14 amino acids long. Per the germline V gene, CDR1 is SGDLS and CDR2 is YYNGEE. Trimming took 3 bases from V and 3 from J, leaving 10 bases between them. The CDR3 loop is CASSGPQANQPQHF. The CDR3 nucleotides read TGTGCCAGCAGCGGCCCCCAAGCCAATCAGCCCCAGCATTTT. Complete variable domain (other parts from reference TRBV9 and TRBJ1-5): DSGVTQTPKHLITATGQRVTLRCSPRSGDLSVYWYQQSLDQGLQFLIQYYNGEERAKGNILERFSAQQFPDLHSELNLSSLELGDSALYFCASSGPQANQPQHFGDGTRLSIL.

This sequence joins TRBV4-2 and TRBJ2-7; TRBD2 might be the D (5 bases). Per the germline V gene, CDR1 is LGHNA and CDR2 is YNFKEQ. The V end was cut by 1 base, the J end by 4 bases, with 14 bases between. The CDR3 consists of 15 residues. In DNA, the CDR3 is TGTGCCAGCAGCCAAGGAACTAGTTTGTTTTACGAGCAGTACTTC. Protein product: CASSQGTSLFYEQYF.

The chain is built from TRBV5-1 and TRBJ2-7; 9 bases map to TRBD1. From germline, CDR1 is SGHRS and CDR2 YFSETQ. V lost 3 bases, J lost 6 bases, and 13 bases stayed unmatched. The length of the CDR3 is 16 residues. The CDR3 here is CASSSFSGTGLREQYF. CDR3 bases: TGCGCCAGCAGCTCGTTTTCCGGGACAGGGCTCCGCGAGCAGTACTTC.

This clonotype appeared a few times. The chain has TRBV27 and TRBJ1-4; no clear D. Germline assignment: CDR1 MNHEY and CDR2 SMNVEV (reference sequence). This CDR3 contains 13 residues. V was trimmed by 4 bases and J by 8 bases, leaving 11 bases between them. The CDR3 coding sequence is TGTGCCAGCAGTTCTTTCCCCGAAGAAAAACTGTTTTTT. Its translation is CASSSFPEEKLFF. Combining the CDR3 with reference TRBV27 and TRBJ1-4 gives the whole variable domain EAQVTQNPRYLITVTGKKLTVTCSQNMNHEYMSWYRQDPGLGLRQIYYSMNVEVTDKGDVPEGYKVSRKEKRNFPLILESPSPNQTSLYFCASSSFPEEKLFFGSGTQLSVL.

The chain employs TRBV3-1 and TRBJ2-2, with 11 bases matching TRBD2. The ends lost 6 bases at V and 7 bases at J; junction bases unmatched: 4. CDR3 size: 14 residues. CDR1 LGHDT and CDR2 YNNKEL come from the germline V gene (reference sequence). The CDR3 is CASSRLAGNGELFF. In nucleotides, the CDR3 is TGTGCCAGCAGTCGACTAGCGGGGAACGGGGAGCTGTTTTTT. Full variable domain (remainder filled in from reference TRBV3-1 and TRBJ2-2): DTAVSQTPKYLVTQMGNDKSIKCEQNLGHDTMYWYKQDSKKFLKIMFSYNNKELIINETVPNRFSPKSPDKAHLNLHINSLELGDSAVYFCASSRLAGNGELFFGEGSRLTVL.